A selection of T cell receptor beta chains follows, all from one sample in a study of neurological immune-mediated disorders. TCRdb reprocessed the 5' RACE reads via MiXCR and lists one record per CDR3 protein. The sample has about 120,000 distinct CDR3 sequences, roughly 3.2% seen once. Source material: PBMCs. The receptors shown here come from a woman between 25 and 40 years old with multiple sclerosis. Both conserved end residues are part of each CDR3. The order of the fields is CDR3 protein, CDR3 DNA, D gene, J gene, CDR3 length, clone size, V gene. The D gene is left open where the match is weak. Rows give clone size only sometimes, using once, few, many, or a class for an expanded clone.

cdr3_aa: CASSPGVAPFEQYF
cdr3_nt: TGTGCCAGCAGCCCAGGGGTAGCCCCATTCGAGCAGTACTTC
d_call: -
j_call: TRBJ2-7
cdr3_length: 14
clone_size: many
v_call: TRBV12-3/TRBV12-4

cdr3_aa: CAISEPGVHEQYF
cdr3_nt: TGTGCCATCAGTGAACCAGGGGTCCACGAGCAGTACTTC
d_call: -
j_call: TRBJ2-7
cdr3_length: 13
clone_size: many
v_call: TRBV10-3

cdr3_aa: CASGYGIGAEAFF
cdr3_nt: TGTGCCAGCGGTTATGGGATAGGAGCTGAAGCTTTCTTT
d_call: -
j_call: TRBJ1-1
cdr3_length: 13
clone_size: many
v_call: TRBV11-2

cdr3_aa: CSARSGGAGGTEAFF
cdr3_nt: TGCAGTGCTAGAAGTGGAGGGGCAGGGGGCACTGAAGCTTTCTTT
d_call: TRBD1
j_call: TRBJ1-1
cdr3_length: 15
clone_size: many
v_call: TRBV20-1

cdr3_aa: CASSLTPGRQETQYF
cdr3_nt: TGCGCCAGCAGCTTGACGCCAGGGCGCCAAGAGACCCAGTACTTC
d_call: -
j_call: TRBJ2-5
cdr3_length: 15
clone_size: many
v_call: TRBV5-1

cdr3_aa: CASSVTGAPYEQYF
cdr3_nt: TGTGCCAGCAGCGTAACAGGGGCCCCTTACGAGCAGTACTTC
d_call: TRBD1
j_call: TRBJ2-7
cdr3_length: 14
clone_size: many
v_call: TRBV2

cdr3_aa: CSALYRAGQKKLFF
cdr3_nt: TGCAGCGCCTTGTACCGGGCCGGGCAGAAAAAACTGTTTTTT
d_call: -
j_call: TRBJ1-4
cdr3_length: 14
clone_size: many
v_call: TRBV29-1

cdr3_aa: CSARDGGLAGGSTGELFF
cdr3_nt: TGCAGTGCTAGAGATGGGGGACTAGCGGGAGGATCGACCGGGGAGCTGTTTTTT
d_call: TRBD2
j_call: TRBJ2-2
cdr3_length: 18
clone_size: many
v_call: TRBV20-1

cdr3_aa: CASSSVRPGVYEKLFF
cdr3_nt: TGTGCCAGCAGTTCGGTCCGGCCAGGGGTCTACGAAAAACTGTTTTTT
d_call: -
j_call: TRBJ1-4
cdr3_length: 16
clone_size: many
v_call: TRBV7-9

cdr3_aa: CSVVSGSYEQYF
cdr3_nt: TGCAGCGTTGTGTCGGGTTCCTACGAGCAGTACTTC
d_call: -
j_call: TRBJ2-7
cdr3_length: 12
clone_size: many
v_call: TRBV29-1

cdr3_aa: CASSFQGSATNEKLFF
cdr3_nt: TGTGCCAGCAGTTTTCAGGGTTCGGCAACTAATGAAAAACTGTTTTTT
d_call: -
j_call: TRBJ1-4
cdr3_length: 16
clone_size: many
v_call: TRBV12-3/TRBV12-4

cdr3_aa: CASSLQQGYTGELFF
cdr3_nt: TGTGCCAGCAGCCTCCAACAGGGTTACACCGGGGAGCTGTTTTTT
d_call: -
j_call: TRBJ2-2
cdr3_length: 15
clone_size: many
v_call: TRBV7-2

cdr3_aa: CASSWDGGTDSGNTIYF
cdr3_nt: TGCGCCAGCAGCTGGGACGGCGGGACCGACTCTGGAAACACCATATATTTT
d_call: -
j_call: TRBJ1-3
cdr3_length: 17
clone_size: many
v_call: TRBV5-1

cdr3_aa: CSAKRGRDSDTQYF
cdr3_nt: TGCAGTGCTAAGAGGGGGAGAGATTCAGATACGCAGTATTTT
d_call: -
j_call: TRBJ2-3
cdr3_length: 14
clone_size: many
v_call: TRBV20-1

cdr3_aa: CASRPRGTLEQYF
cdr3_nt: TGCGCCAGCAGGCCCCGGGGGACCTTAGAGCAGTACTTC
d_call: -
j_call: TRBJ2-7
cdr3_length: 13
clone_size: many
v_call: TRBV10-2

cdr3_aa: CASSVSAGASGELFF
cdr3_nt: TGTGCCAGCAGCGTATCCGCAGGGGCCAGCGGGGAGCTGTTTTTT
d_call: -
j_call: TRBJ2-2
cdr3_length: 15
clone_size: many
v_call: TRBV9

cdr3_aa: CASSPGQGRYGYTF
cdr3_nt: TGCGCCAGCAGCCCTGGACAGGGACGATATGGCTACACCTTC
d_call: TRBD1
j_call: TRBJ1-2
cdr3_length: 14
clone_size: many
v_call: TRBV5-1

cdr3_aa: CATSQRGTGNTEAFF
cdr3_nt: TGTGCCACCAGCCAAAGGGGGACAGGGAACACTGAAGCTTTCTTT
d_call: TRBD1
j_call: TRBJ1-1
cdr3_length: 15
clone_size: few
v_call: TRBV15

cdr3_aa: CASSSPATRSGRTEAFF
cdr3_nt: TGTGCCAGCAGTTCTCCGGCGACTCGTTCGGGGCGCACTGAAGCTTTCTTT
d_call: -
j_call: TRBJ1-1
cdr3_length: 17
clone_size: many
v_call: TRBV6-5

cdr3_aa: CASSFLAGVGAKNIQYF
cdr3_nt: TGTGCCAGCAGCTTCCTAGCGGGAGTAGGGGCCAAAAACATTCAGTACTTC
d_call: TRBD2
j_call: TRBJ2-4
cdr3_length: 17
clone_size: many
v_call: TRBV7-2

cdr3_aa: CASRNRGGTEAFF
cdr3_nt: TGTGCCAGCAGGAACAGGGGGGGCACTGAAGCTTTCTTT
d_call: TRBD1
j_call: TRBJ1-1
cdr3_length: 13
clone_size: many
v_call: TRBV27

cdr3_aa: CASSVVDGSRGYTF
cdr3_nt: TGTGCCAGCAGCGTAGTTGACGGATCGAGGGGCTACACCTTC
d_call: -
j_call: TRBJ1-2
cdr3_length: 14
clone_size: many
v_call: TRBV9

cdr3_aa: CASSQDRDTETQYF
cdr3_nt: TGCGCCAGCAGCCAAGATCGGGATACGGAGACCCAGTACTTC
d_call: -
j_call: TRBJ2-5
cdr3_length: 14
clone_size: many
v_call: TRBV4-3

cdr3_aa: CAWSGQGAQPQHF
cdr3_nt: TGTGCCTGGAGCGGACAGGGGGCCCAGCCCCAGCATTTT
d_call: TRBD1
j_call: TRBJ1-5
cdr3_length: 13
clone_size: many
v_call: TRBV30

cdr3_aa: CSAPGEGGMNTEAFF
cdr3_nt: TGCAGTGCTCCCGGGGAGGGGGGCATGAACACTGAAGCTTTCTTT
d_call: -
j_call: TRBJ1-1
cdr3_length: 15
clone_size: many
v_call: TRBV20-1

cdr3_aa: CSARARGGEAFF
cdr3_nt: TGCAGTGCTAGGGCTCGGGGGGGTGAAGCTTTCTTT
d_call: -
j_call: TRBJ1-1
cdr3_length: 12
clone_size: many
v_call: TRBV20-1

cdr3_aa: CASSLEITGELFF
cdr3_nt: TGCGCCAGCAGCTTGGAGATCACCGGGGAGCTGTTTTTT
d_call: -
j_call: TRBJ2-2
cdr3_length: 13
clone_size: many
v_call: TRBV5-1

cdr3_aa: CASSWARTSTDTQYF
cdr3_nt: TGTGCCAGCAGCTGGGCTAGGACTAGCACAGATACGCAGTATTTT
d_call: -
j_call: TRBJ2-3
cdr3_length: 15
clone_size: many
v_call: TRBV7-2

cdr3_aa: CASSLTGIENIQYF
cdr3_nt: TGTGCCAGCAGCTTGACAGGCATAGAAAACATTCAGTACTTC
d_call: -
j_call: TRBJ2-4
cdr3_length: 14
clone_size: many
v_call: TRBV5-4

cdr3_aa: CASSQDLPGGFGEQFF
cdr3_nt: TGTGCCAGCAGCCAAGATCTCCCAGGGGGGTTTGGTGAGCAGTTCTTC
d_call: -
j_call: TRBJ2-1
cdr3_length: 16
clone_size: many
v_call: TRBV14

cdr3_aa: CASSVAGNNEQFF
cdr3_nt: TGTGCCAGCAGCGTAGCAGGTAACAATGAGCAGTTCTTC
d_call: -
j_call: TRBJ2-1
cdr3_length: 13
clone_size: many
v_call: TRBV9

cdr3_aa: CASSGQGAYNEQFF
cdr3_nt: TGTGCCAGCAGCGGCCAGGGGGCTTACAATGAGCAGTTCTTC
d_call: TRBD1
j_call: TRBJ2-1
cdr3_length: 14
clone_size: many
v_call: TRBV7-9

cdr3_aa: CSARDQERGHQETQYF
cdr3_nt: TGCAGTGCTAGAGATCAGGAGCGGGGGCACCAAGAGACCCAGTACTTC
d_call: TRBD2
j_call: TRBJ2-5
cdr3_length: 16
clone_size: many
v_call: TRBV20-1

cdr3_aa: CASRGQNTNEQFF
cdr3_nt: TGCGCCAGCAGGGGACAGAATACCAATGAGCAGTTCTTC
d_call: TRBD1
j_call: TRBJ2-1
cdr3_length: 13
clone_size: many
v_call: TRBV5-1

cdr3_aa: CSALWQGDVTDTQYF
cdr3_nt: TGCAGTGCCTTATGGCAAGGAGACGTCACAGATACGCAGTATTTT
d_call: -
j_call: TRBJ2-3
cdr3_length: 15
clone_size: many
v_call: TRBV20-1

cdr3_aa: CASIEAGGAGPTGELFF
cdr3_nt: TGTGCCAGCATCGAGGCAGGTGGAGCGGGACCCACCGGGGAGCTGTTTTTT
d_call: TRBD2
j_call: TRBJ2-2
cdr3_length: 17
clone_size: many
v_call: TRBV6-1

cdr3_aa: CASSSMTGVVAAQHF
cdr3_nt: TGTGCCAGCAGCTCTATGACAGGGGTCGTCGCGGCCCAGCATTTT
d_call: TRBD1
j_call: TRBJ1-5
cdr3_length: 15
clone_size: many
v_call: TRBV7-2

cdr3_aa: CSAGVWGNEQFF
cdr3_nt: TGCAGTGCTGGGGTCTGGGGGAATGAGCAGTTCTTC
d_call: -
j_call: TRBJ2-1
cdr3_length: 12
clone_size: many
v_call: TRBV20-1

cdr3_aa: CASSGGLQETQYF
cdr3_nt: TGTGCCAGCTCCGGGGGGCTCCAAGAGACCCAGTACTTC
d_call: -
j_call: TRBJ2-5
cdr3_length: 13
clone_size: -
v_call: TRBV18

cdr3_aa: CSARDTGNMNTEAFF
cdr3_nt: TGCAGTGCTAGAGACACAGGGAATATGAACACTGAAGCTTTCTTT
d_call: -
j_call: TRBJ1-1
cdr3_length: 15
clone_size: -
v_call: TRBV20-1

cdr3_aa: CASSLILSANTEAFF
cdr3_nt: TGTGCCAGCAGCTTAATTTTATCCGCGAACACTGAAGCTTTCTTT
d_call: -
j_call: TRBJ1-1
cdr3_length: 15
clone_size: many
v_call: TRBV7-8

cdr3_aa: CSASGQGFNSTLNF
cdr3_nt: TGCAGTGCTAGTGGACAGGGATTTAATTCAACCCTCAACTTT
d_call: TRBD1
j_call: TRBJ1-6
cdr3_length: 14
clone_size: few
v_call: TRBV20-1

cdr3_aa: CASSFGQGNEKLFF
cdr3_nt: TGTGCCAGCAGTTTTGGACAGGGGAACGAAAAACTGTTTTTT
d_call: TRBD1
j_call: TRBJ1-4
cdr3_length: 14
clone_size: many
v_call: TRBV12-3/TRBV12-4

cdr3_aa: CASSFSRSYTGELFF
cdr3_nt: TGTGCCAGCAGCTTCTCCCGATCATACACCGGGGAGCTGTTTTTT
d_call: -
j_call: TRBJ2-2
cdr3_length: 15
clone_size: many
v_call: TRBV5-6

cdr3_aa: CASTGHPLGGDEQYF
cdr3_nt: TGCGCCAGCACGGGACATCCCCTGGGTGGAGACGAGCAGTACTTC
d_call: -
j_call: TRBJ2-7
cdr3_length: 15
clone_size: many
v_call: TRBV5-1

cdr3_aa: CASSLVAGAYNEQFF
cdr3_nt: TGTGCCAGCAGCTTAGTAGCGGGAGCGTACAATGAGCAGTTCTTC
d_call: TRBD2
j_call: TRBJ2-1
cdr3_length: 15
clone_size: many
v_call: TRBV11-2

cdr3_aa: CSARSPGLVVNEQFF
cdr3_nt: TGCAGTGCTAGAAGTCCAGGGCTTGTAGTCAATGAGCAGTTCTTC
d_call: -
j_call: TRBJ2-1
cdr3_length: 15
clone_size: many
v_call: TRBV20-1

cdr3_aa: CSARSNTGELFF
cdr3_nt: TGCAGTGCTAGGTCCAACACCGGGGAGCTGTTTTTT
d_call: -
j_call: TRBJ2-2
cdr3_length: 12
clone_size: many
v_call: TRBV20-1

cdr3_aa: CASSSELAGGGGEQFF
cdr3_nt: TGTGCCAGCAGCTCAGAACTAGCGGGAGGAGGAGGTGAGCAGTTCTTC
d_call: TRBD2
j_call: TRBJ2-1
cdr3_length: 16
clone_size: many
v_call: TRBV7-9

cdr3_aa: CASSLAPGTQQETQYF
cdr3_nt: TGTGCCAGCAGCTTGGCGCCAGGGACCCAACAAGAGACCCAGTACTTC
d_call: -
j_call: TRBJ2-5
cdr3_length: 16
clone_size: many
v_call: TRBV5-6

cdr3_aa: CASSRSASDNEQFF
cdr3_nt: TGCGCCAGCAGCAGGTCCGCTAGCGACAATGAGCAGTTCTTC
d_call: -
j_call: TRBJ2-1
cdr3_length: 14
clone_size: many
v_call: TRBV5-1

cdr3_aa: CATASNEQFF
cdr3_nt: TGTGCCACAGCGTCGAATGAGCAGTTCTTC
d_call: -
j_call: TRBJ2-1
cdr3_length: 10
clone_size: many
v_call: TRBV6-2/TRBV6-3

cdr3_aa: CASSRPARTAKKIQYF
cdr3_nt: TGTGCCAGCAGCCGCCCTGCCAGGACAGCTAAAAAAATTCAGTACTTC
d_call: -
j_call: TRBJ2-4
cdr3_length: 16
clone_size: -
v_call: TRBV7-2